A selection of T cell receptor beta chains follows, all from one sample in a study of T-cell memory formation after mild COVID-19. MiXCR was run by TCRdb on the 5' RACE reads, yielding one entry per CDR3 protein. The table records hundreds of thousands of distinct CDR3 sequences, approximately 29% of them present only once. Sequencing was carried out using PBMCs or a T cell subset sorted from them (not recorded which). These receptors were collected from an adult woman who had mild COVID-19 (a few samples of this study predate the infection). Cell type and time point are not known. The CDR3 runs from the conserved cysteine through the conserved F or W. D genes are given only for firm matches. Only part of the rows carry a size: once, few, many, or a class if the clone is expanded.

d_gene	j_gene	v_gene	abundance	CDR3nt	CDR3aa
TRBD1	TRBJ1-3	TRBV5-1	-	TGCGCCAGCAGCGTTACAGGGGCTGGAAACACCATATATTTT	CASSVTGAGNTIYF
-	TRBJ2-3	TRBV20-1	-	TGCAGTGCTAGTGGCGGGGGCCGCACAGATACGCAGTATTTT	CSASGGGRTDTQYF
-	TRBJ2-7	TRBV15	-	TGTGCCACCAGCAGAGAATCGGGTGTCGGCGAGCAGTACTTC	CATSRESGVGEQYF
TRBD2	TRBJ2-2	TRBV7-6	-	TGTGCCCCTCTAGGCGGGGGGGCGATGGACGGGGAGCTGTTTTTT	CAPLGGGAMDGELFF
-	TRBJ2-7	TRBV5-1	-	TGCGCCAGCAGCTTGGCCTTGGACAGCTCCTACGAGCAGTACTTC	CASSLALDSSYEQYF
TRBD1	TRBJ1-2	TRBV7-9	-	TGTGCCAGCAGCCGGGACAGGGCGAACTATGGCTACACCTTC	CASSRDRANYGYTF
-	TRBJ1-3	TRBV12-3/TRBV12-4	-	TGTGCCAGCAGTTTTGGGGGAACTGGAAACACCATATATTTT	CASSFGGTGNTIYF
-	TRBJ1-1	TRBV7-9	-	TGTGCCAGCAGCCCATGGACAGAGAACACTGAAGCTTTCTTT	CASSPWTENTEAFF
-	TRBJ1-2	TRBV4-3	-	TGCGCCAGCAGCCAATCTCAAACGGGGCTCTATGGCTACACCTTC	CASSQSQTGLYGYTF
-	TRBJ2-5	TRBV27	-	TGTGCCAGCAGTTTACCCGGACTCGGCCAGACCCAGTACTTC	CASSLPGLGQTQYF
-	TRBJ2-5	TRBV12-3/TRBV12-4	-	TGTGCCAGCAGTTTTCGGGGGCGGAAGACCCAGTACTTC	CASSFRGRKTQYF
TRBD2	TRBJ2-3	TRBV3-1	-	TGTGCCAGCAGCCAAGGGAATAGCGGGGGCACAGATACGCAGTATTTT	CASSQGNSGGTDTQYF
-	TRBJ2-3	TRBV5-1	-	TGCGCCAGCAGCTTCCCGGGGGACGATACGCAGTATTTT	CASSFPGDDTQYF
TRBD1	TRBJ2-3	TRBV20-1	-	TGCAGTGCTAGTTCCGCAGGGGGCGCAGATACGCAGTATTTT	CSASSAGGADTQYF
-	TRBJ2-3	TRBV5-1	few	TGCGCCAGCAGCGTTTTTCCGGGAGCTAGCACAGATACGCAGTATTTT	CASSVFPGASTDTQYF
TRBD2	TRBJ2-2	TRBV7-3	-	TGTGCCAGCAGCTTACACGGGAGGGGGGACACCGGGGAGCTGTTTTTT	CASSLHGRGDTGELFF
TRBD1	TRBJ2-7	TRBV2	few	TGTGCGAACAGCCGACAGGGGGGAAACTACGAGCAGTACTTC	CANSRQGGNYEQYF
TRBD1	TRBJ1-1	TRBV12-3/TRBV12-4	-	TGTGCCAGCAGTCGCACAGGGGTAAACACTGAAGCTTTCTTT	CASSRTGVNTEAFF
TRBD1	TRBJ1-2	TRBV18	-	TGTGCCAGCTCACCACCGGGACAGGGCTTTTTTGGCTACACCTTC	CASSPPGQGFFGYTF
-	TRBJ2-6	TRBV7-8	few	TGTGCCAGCAGCCCAGGACAGTTCCACTCTGGGGCCAACGTCCTGACTTTC	CASSPGQFHSGANVLTF
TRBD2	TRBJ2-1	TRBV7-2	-	TGTGCCAGCAGCCGCGACGGGAGGCCCTACAATGAGCAGTTCTTC	CASSRDGRPYNEQFF
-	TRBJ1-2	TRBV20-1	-	TGCAGTGCCCCCGACTATGGCTACACCTTC	CSAPDYGYTF
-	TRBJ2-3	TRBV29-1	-	TGCAGCGTTGCAGAGGGACCTAGCACAGATACGCAGTATTTT	CSVAEGPSTDTQYF
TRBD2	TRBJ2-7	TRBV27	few	TGTGCCAGCACCCCCCGGAGGGAGGGAAATTCCTACGAGCAGTACTTC	CASTPRREGNSYEQYF
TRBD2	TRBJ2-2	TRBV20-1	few	TGCAGTGCTAGAGACGGGACTAGCGGAGAATCCGGGGAGCTGTTTTTT	CSARDGTSGESGELFF
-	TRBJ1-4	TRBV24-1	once	TGTGCCACCAGTGATTCCCGCCAGGGTGAAAAACTGTTTTTT	CATSDSRQGEKLFF
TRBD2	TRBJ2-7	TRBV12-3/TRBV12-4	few	TGTGCCAGCAGTTTTTCAGGGAGGGGCGAGCAGTACTTC	CASSFSGRGEQYF
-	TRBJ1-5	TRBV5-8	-	TGTGCCAGCAGCTTGGCAGGGTCTAGCAATCAGCCCCAGCATTTT	CASSLAGSSNQPQHF
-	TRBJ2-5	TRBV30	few	TGTGCCTGGAGTGTATCGGGCGGGAAGACCCAGTACTTC	CAWSVSGGKTQYF
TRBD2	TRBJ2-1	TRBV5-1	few	TGCGCCAGCAGCTCCCGACTAGCGGGAGATACTGAGCAGTTCTTC	CASSSRLAGDTEQFF
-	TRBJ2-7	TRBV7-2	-	TGTGCCAGCAGCCTATCGGGACACCCCTCCTACGAGCAGTACTTC	CASSLSGHPSYEQYF
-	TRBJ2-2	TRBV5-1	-	TGCGCCAGCAGCAGGGGGACCCAACGGTGGCTGTTTTTT	CASSRGTQRWLFF
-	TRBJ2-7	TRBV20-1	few	TGCAGTGCCAGACAGGAGTGGCAGGTCTACGAGCAGTACTTC	CSARQEWQVYEQYF
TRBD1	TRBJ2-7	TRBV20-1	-	TGCAGTGCTAGAGGTCGAAACAGGGGGCTCATTTACGAGCAGTACTTC	CSARGRNRGLIYEQYF
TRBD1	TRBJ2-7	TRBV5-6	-	TGTGCCAGCAGCTGGGGGACAGGGGCTCACGAGCAGTACTTC	CASSWGTGAHEQYF
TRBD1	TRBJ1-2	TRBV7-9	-	TGTGCCAGCAGCTTAGACCGGGACAGGACTTTCCTTAACTATGGCTACACCTTC	CASSLDRDRTFLNYGYTF
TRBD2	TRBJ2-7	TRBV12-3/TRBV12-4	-	TGTGCCAGCAGTTTCGCGGGACTAGGCGACGAGCAGTACTTC	CASSFAGLGDEQYF
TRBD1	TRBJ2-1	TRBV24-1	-	TGTGCCACCAGTGATTTCGCCGGGACAGGGGGTAACAATGAGCAGTTCTTC	CATSDFAGTGGNNEQFF